This T cell receptor (beta chain) comes out of a study of CD8 T cells in ankylosing spondylitis. By quantitative 5'-RACE with molecular barcodes, the TCR beta libraries were made. TCRdb recomputed calls from the 5' RACE reads with MiXCR, one row per CDR3 protein. The profile shows 150,000 to 250,000 distinct CDR3 sequences, around 13% of them singletons. Germline V gene lookup returns CDR1 DFQATT and CDR2 SNEGSKA (reference sequence). The CDR3 spans 16 residues. The ends lost 5 bases at V and 1 base at J; junction bases unmatched: 7. A word on this clonotype: What it binds is not known.

General study findings and limits: Several of the motif variants were reported before in synovial fluid and blood from reactive arthritis. Reportedly, disease-linked clones are significantly enriched in ankylosing spondylitis patients' matched synovial fluid.

The sample was blood, either unsorted or a sorted T cell fraction (not recorded which). The TCR originated in a male donor with ankylosing spondylitis or in good health (not recorded which). V usage is TRBV20-1 and J usage is TRBJ2-1; 11 nucleotides match TRBD2. The CDR3 DNA follows: TGCAGTGCTGGAAATAGGACTAGCGGGTCCTACAATGAGCAGTTCTTC. Amino acid sequence: CSAGNRTSGSYNEQFF.